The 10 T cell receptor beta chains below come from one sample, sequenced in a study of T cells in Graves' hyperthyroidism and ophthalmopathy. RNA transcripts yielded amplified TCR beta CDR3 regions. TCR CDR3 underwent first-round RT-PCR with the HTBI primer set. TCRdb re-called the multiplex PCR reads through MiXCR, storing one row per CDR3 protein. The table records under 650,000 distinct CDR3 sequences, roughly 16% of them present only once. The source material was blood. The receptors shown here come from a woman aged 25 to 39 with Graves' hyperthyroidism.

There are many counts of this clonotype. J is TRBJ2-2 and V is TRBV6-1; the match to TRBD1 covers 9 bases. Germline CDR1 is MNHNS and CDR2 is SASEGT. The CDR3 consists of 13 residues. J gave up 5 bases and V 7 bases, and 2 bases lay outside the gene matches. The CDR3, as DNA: TGTGCCAGCAACGACAGGGGGACCGGGGAGCTGTTTTTT. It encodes CASNDRGTGELFF.

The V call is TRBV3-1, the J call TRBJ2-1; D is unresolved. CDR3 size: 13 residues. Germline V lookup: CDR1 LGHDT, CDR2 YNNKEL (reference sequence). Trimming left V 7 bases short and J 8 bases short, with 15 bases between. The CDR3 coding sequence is TGTGCCAGCACCACCCCACTTGAGGATGAGCAGTTCTTC. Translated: CASTTPLEDEQFF.

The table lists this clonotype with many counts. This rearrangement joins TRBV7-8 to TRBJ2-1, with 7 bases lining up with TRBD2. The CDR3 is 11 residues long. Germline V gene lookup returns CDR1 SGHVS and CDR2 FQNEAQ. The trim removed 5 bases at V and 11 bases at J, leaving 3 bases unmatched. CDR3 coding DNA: TGTGCCAGCAGCCGGACTAGGAAGCAGTTCTTC. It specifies CASSRTRKQFF.

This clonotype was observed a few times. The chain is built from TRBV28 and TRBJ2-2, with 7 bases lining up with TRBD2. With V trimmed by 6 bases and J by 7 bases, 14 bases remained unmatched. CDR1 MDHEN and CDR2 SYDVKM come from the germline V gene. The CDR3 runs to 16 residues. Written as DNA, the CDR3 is TGTGCCAGCAGCCCCCCGGGGGGATCTTTGGTCGGGGAGCTGTTTTTT. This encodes CASSPPGGSLVGELFF.

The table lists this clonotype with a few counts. The DNA of the CDR3 is TGCAGTGCTAGAGGTTTCGTGTTCGCGAACACCGGGGAGCTGTTTTTT. Translation: CSARGFVFANTGELFF. The chain links TRBV20-1 to TRBJ2-2; D is ambiguous. The germline V and J ends were trimmed by 1 base and 0 bases, with 12 bases remaining between them. From germline, CDR1 is DFQATT and CDR2 SNEGSKA (reference sequence). The CDR3 runs 16 residues.

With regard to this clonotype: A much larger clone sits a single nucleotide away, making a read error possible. The CDR3 coding sequence is TGTGCCAGCAGTCCGACAGGCGTTACGGACACCGGGGAGCTGTTTTTT. Translating it yields CASSPTGVTDTGELFF. The V call is TRBV28, the J call TRBJ2-2, with D possibly TRBD1 on 6 matching bases. This CDR3 spans 16 amino acids. The V end was cut by 5 bases, the J end by 3 bases, with 16 bases between. The germline V gene has CDR1 MDHEN and CDR2 SYDVKM.

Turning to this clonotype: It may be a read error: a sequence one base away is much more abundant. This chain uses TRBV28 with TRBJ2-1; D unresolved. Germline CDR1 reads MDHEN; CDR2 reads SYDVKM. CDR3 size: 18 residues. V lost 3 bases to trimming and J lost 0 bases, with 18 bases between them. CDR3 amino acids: CASSFYPVVSISYNEQFF. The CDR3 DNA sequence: TGTGCCAGCAGTTTTTATCCTGTAGTGTCAATCTCCTACAATGAGCAGTTCTTC.

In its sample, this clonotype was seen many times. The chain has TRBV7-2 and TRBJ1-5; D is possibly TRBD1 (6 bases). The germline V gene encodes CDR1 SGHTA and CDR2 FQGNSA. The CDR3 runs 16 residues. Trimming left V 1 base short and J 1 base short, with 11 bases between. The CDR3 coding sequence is TGTGCCAGCAGCTTAGGGGGGGGGCTAAGCAATCAGCCCCAGCATTTT. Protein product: CASSLGGGLSNQPQHF.

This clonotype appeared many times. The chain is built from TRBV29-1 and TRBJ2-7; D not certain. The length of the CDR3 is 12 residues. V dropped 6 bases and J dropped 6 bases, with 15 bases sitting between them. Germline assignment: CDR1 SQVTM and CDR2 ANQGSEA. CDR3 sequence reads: CSVIAHTGEQYF. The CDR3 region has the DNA TGCAGCGTAATAGCACACACCGGCGAGCAGTACTTC.

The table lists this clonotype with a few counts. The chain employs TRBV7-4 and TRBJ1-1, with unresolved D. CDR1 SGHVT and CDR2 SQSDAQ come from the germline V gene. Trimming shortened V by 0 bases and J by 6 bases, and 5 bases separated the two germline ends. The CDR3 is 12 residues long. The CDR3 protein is CASSLAQAEAFF. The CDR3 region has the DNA TGTGCCAGCAGCTTAGCGCAAGCTGAAGCTTTCTTT.